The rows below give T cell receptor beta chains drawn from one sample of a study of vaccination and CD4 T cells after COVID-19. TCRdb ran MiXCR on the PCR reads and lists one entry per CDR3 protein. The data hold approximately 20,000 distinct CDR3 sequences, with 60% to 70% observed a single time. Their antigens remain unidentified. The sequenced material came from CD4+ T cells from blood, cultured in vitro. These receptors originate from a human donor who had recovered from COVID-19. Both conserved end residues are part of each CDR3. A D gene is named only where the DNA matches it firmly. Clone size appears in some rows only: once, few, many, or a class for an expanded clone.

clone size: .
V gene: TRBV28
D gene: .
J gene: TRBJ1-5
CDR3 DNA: TGTGCCAGCAGTGAGGACAGACAGCCCCAGCATTTT
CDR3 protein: CASSEDRQPQHF

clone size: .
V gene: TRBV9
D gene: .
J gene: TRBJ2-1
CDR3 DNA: TGTGCCAGCAGCGTAGCGGTGAGGTCCTACAATGAGCAGTTCTTC
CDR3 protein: CASSVAVRSYNEQFF

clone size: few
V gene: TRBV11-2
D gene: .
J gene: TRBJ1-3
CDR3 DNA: TGTGCCAGCAGCTTACGGGGGTTTGGAAACACCATATATTTT
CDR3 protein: CASSLRGFGNTIYF

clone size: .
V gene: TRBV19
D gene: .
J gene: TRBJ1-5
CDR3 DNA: TGTGCCAGTAGTATCTTTTCCCAGGGCGGGCAGCCCCAGCATTTT
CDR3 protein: CASSIFSQGGQPQHF

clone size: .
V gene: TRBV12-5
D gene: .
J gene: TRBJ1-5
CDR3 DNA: TGTGCTAGTAAACCCGGCAGGTTGGGGCCCCAGCATTTT
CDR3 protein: CASKPGRLGPQHF

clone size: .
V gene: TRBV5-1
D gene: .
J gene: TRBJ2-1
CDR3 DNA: TGCGCCAGCAGCTCCGGTAGGGAGGAGCAGTTCTTC
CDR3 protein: CASSSGREEQFF

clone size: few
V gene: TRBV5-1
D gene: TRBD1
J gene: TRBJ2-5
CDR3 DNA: TGCGCCAGCAGCATGAACCCCGACAGGGGGCATGAGACCCAGTACTTC
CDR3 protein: CASSMNPDRGHETQYF

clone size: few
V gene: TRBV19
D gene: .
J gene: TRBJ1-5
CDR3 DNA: TGTGCCAGTAGTATAGAAGCAGGTAGGGGTCAGCCCCAGCATTTT
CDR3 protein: CASSIEAGRGQPQHF

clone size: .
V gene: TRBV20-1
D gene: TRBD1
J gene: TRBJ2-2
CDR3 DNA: TGCAGTGCTGTTAACAGGGGGCGAGTGGCCGGGGAGCTGTTTTTT
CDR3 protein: CSAVNRGRVAGELFF

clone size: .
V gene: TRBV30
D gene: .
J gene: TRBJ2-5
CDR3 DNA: TGTGCCTGGAGTGTGATGTCTGGGACCCAGTACTTC
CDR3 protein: CAWSVMSGTQYF

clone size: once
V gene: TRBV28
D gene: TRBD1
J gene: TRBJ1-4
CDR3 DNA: TGTGCCAGCATCCCAGGGGGGGACATCTTTGCAACTAATGAAAAACTGTTTTTT
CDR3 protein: CASIPGGDIFATNEKLFF

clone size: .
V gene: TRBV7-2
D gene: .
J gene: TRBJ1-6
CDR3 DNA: TGTGCCAGCAGCCCCCTTACAGGGACGGAAAATTCACCCCTCCACTTT
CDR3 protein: CASSPLTGTENSPLHF

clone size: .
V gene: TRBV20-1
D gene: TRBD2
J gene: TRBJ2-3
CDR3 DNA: TGCAGTGCTAGTCGTCCGGGACTAGCGGGAGGGCCGAGTGCAGATACGCAGTATTTT
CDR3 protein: CSASRPGLAGGPSADTQYF

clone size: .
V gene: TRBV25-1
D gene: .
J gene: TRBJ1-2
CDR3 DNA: TGTGCCAGCTCTCGAATGGGGGGCGCAACTAACTATGGCTACACCTTC
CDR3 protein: CASSRMGGATNYGYTF

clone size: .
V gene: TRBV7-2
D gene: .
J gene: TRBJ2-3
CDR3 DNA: TGTGCCAGCAGCTTTGGAGGGCCCCGGACAGATACGCAGTATTTT
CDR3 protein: CASSFGGPRTDTQYF

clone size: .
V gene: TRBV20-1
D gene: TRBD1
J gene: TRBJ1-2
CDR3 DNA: TGCAGTGCCCTGACAGGGATTGTATATGGCTACACCTTC
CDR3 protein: CSALTGIVYGYTF

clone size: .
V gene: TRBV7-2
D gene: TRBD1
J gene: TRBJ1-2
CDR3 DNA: TGTGCCAGCAGCTGGAAACAGGGGGAGGGTGGTGGCTACACCTTC
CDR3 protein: CASSWKQGEGGGYTF

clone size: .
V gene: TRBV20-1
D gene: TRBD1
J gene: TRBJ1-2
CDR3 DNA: TGCAGCCCGCGGTTAGGGGGCAGATACTATGGCTACACCTTC
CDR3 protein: CSPRLGGRYYGYTF

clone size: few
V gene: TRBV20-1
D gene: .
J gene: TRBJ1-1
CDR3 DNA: TGCAGTGCCCCTATGAGTGGGTCGGAAGCTTTCTTT
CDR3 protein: CSAPMSGSEAFF

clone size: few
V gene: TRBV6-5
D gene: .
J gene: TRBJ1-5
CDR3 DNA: TGTGCCAGCAGTTACAACCCCCCAGACAGGAGCAATCAGCCCCAGCATTTT
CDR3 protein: CASSYNPPDRSNQPQHF

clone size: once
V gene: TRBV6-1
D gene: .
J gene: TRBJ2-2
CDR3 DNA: TGTGCCAGCAGTGCCCGACTATCACCTACCGGGGAGCTGTTTTTT
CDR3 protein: CASSARLSPTGELFF

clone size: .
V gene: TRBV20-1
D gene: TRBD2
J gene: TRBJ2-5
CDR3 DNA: TGCAGTTCCCAGGATAGCGGGAGAAGGGGGTACCAAGAGACCCAGTACTTC
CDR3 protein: CSSQDSGRRGYQETQYF

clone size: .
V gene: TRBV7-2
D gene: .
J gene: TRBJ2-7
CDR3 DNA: TGTGCCAGCAGCTTAGATCGTACACTCTCCTACGAGCAGTACTTC
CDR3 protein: CASSLDRTLSYEQYF

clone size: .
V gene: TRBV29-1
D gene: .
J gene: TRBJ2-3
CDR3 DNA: TGCAGCGTTGTATTTATGGTTGGGACACCCACAGATACGCAGTATTTT
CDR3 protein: CSVVFMVGTPTDTQYF

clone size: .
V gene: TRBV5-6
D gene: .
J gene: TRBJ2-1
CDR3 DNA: TGTGCCAGCAGCTTGGGGGGCCAGGGCAATGAGCAGTTCTTC
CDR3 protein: CASSLGGQGNEQFF

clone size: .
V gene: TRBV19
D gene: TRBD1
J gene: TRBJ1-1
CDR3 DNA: TGTGCCAGTAGCCGGGACAGGGAGTATGAAGCTTTCTTT
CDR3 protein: CASSRDREYEAFF

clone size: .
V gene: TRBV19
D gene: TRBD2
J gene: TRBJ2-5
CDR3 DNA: TGTGCCAGTAGTGGGGGACTAGCGGGAGTCGAGACCCAGTACTTC
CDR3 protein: CASSGGLAGVETQYF

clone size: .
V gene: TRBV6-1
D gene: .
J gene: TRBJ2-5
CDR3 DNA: TGTGCCAGCAGACCGGCGGGACTAGAGACCCAGTACTTC
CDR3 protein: CASRPAGLETQYF

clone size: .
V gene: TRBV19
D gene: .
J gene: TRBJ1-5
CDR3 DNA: TGTGCCAGTAGTATAGACCGACAAGGGGGTCAGCCCCAGCATTTT
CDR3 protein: CASSIDRQGGQPQHF

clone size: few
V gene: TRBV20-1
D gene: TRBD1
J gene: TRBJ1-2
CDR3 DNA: TGCAGTGCCGCTGGCGACAGGGATGGCTACACCTTC
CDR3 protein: CSAAGDRDGYTF

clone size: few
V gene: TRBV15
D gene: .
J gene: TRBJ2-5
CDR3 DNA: TGTGCCACCAGCAGAGAACCAGGGGTGGTAGAGACCCAGTACTTC
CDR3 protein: CATSREPGVVETQYF

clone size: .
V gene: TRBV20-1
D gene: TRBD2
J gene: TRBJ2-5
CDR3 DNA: TGCAGTGCTAGGGGGAGGGGTGAGACCCAGTACTTC
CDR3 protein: CSARGRGETQYF

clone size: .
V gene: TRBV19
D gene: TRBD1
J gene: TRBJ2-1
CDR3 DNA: TGTGCCAGTAGCCTCGGGACAGGGCGCTACAATGAGCAGTTCTTC
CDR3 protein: CASSLGTGRYNEQFF

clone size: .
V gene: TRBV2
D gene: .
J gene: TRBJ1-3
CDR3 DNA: TGTGCCAGCAGAACTTTCTCGACAGTACTCTCTGGAAACACCATATATTTT
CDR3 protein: CASRTFSTVLSGNTIYF

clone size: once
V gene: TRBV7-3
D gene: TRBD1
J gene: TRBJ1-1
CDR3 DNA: TGTGCCAGCAGGCTCAACAGGGGAACGAACACTGAAGCTTTCTTT
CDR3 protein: CASRLNRGTNTEAFF

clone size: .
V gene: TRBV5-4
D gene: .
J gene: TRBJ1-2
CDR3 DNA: TGTGCCAGCAGCCGAGGGACTAAAGGCTATGGCTACACCTTC
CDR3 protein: CASSRGTKGYGYTF

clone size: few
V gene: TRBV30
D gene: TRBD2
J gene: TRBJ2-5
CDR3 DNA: TGTGCCTGGAGCCGAGCGGGAGGGCAGGAGACCCAGTACTTC
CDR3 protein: CAWSRAGGQETQYF

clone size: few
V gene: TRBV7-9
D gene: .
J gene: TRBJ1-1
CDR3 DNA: TGTGCCAGCAGCTCGACTCAGGGCATGAACACTGAAGCTTTCTTT
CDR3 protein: CASSSTQGMNTEAFF

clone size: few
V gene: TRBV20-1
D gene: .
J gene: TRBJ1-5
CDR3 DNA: TGCAGTGCTAGGAGACAAGGACAGACTAGCAATCAGCCCCAGCATTTT
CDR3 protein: CSARRQGQTSNQPQHF

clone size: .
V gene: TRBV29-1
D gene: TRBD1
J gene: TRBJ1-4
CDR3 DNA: TGCAGCGTTGTAGGGACAGGGGATGGAAAACTGTTTTTT
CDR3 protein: CSVVGTGDGKLFF

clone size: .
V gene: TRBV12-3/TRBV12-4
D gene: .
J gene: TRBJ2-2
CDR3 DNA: TGTGCCAGCAGCCCGGGGTATTACGGCACCGGGGAGCTGTTTTTT
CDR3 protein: CASSPGYYGTGELFF

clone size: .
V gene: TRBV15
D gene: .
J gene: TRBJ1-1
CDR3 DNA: TGTGCCACCAGCAGAGTGGGGGCTAGTGAAGCTTTCTTT
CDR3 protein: CATSRVGASEAFF

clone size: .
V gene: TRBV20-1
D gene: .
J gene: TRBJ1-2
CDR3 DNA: TGCAGTGCTAGTGTCGGACAGCCTAACTATGGCTACACCTTC
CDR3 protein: CSASVGQPNYGYTF

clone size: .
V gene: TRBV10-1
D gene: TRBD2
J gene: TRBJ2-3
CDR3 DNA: TGCGCCAGCAGTGAGAGCGGGAGGACAGATACGCAGTATTTT
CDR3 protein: CASSESGRTDTQYF

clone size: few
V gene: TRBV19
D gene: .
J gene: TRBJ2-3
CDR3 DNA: TGTGCCAGTAGTCCGCCCCCGGACTCCCCGAAGGATACGCAGTATTTT
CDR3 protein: CASSPPPDSPKDTQYF

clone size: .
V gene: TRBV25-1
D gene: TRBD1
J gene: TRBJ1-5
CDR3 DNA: TGTGCCAGCAGTGAATACTCGGGACAGGGACATCAGCCCCAGCATTTT
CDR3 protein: CASSEYSGQGHQPQHF